This entry concerns a single T cell receptor beta chain. This entry belongs to a study of blood T cell repertoires in COVID-19. The germline V gene has CDR1 LNHDA and CDR2 SQIVND (reference sequence). The CDR3 extends over 14 amino acids. V lost 7 bases to trimming and J lost 2 bases, with 11 bases between them. The protocol was immunoSEQ multiplex PCR, while the TCRdb copy is restricted to in-frame clones and leaves out a portion. Of some 42,000 clones detected, 70% to 90% appear once; the ten largest clones hold 5.4%. The chain is built from TRBV19 and TRBJ2-2; possibly TRBD1 for D (6 bases). The sequencing sample was made of peripheral blood. This sequence originates from a man in his fifties with active COVID-19. CDR3 protein: CASTRGDNTGELFF. The CDR3, as DNA: TGTGCCAGTACCAGGGGAGATAACACCGGGGAGCTGTTTTTT.